This entry lists 26 T cell receptor beta chains sequenced from one sample in a study of T cell responses to AZD1222 COVID-19 vaccine (dated by TCRdb to the early 2020s). Sample time point, as interpreted from the label and publication: baseline before first vaccination. Libraries were constructed by the immunoSEQ multiplex PCR assay. Not all clones reach the TCRdb copy of this immuneACCESS table, which keeps in-frame sequences only. Checked studies attribute under half of the gap to unresolved V genes and leave the rest unexplained. The sample table shows roughly 180,000 clones, and almost 90% are seen once. Of the sample, approximately 0.49% falls within the top ten clones. The sample in question was peripheral blood, obtained on day 0 of AZD1222 vaccination. The receptors originated from an adult in good health.

V usage is TRBV7-9 and J usage is TRBJ1-5; possible D gene TRBD1, 6 bases. V dropped 4 bases and J dropped 10 bases, with 11 bases sitting between them. The CDR3 covers 12 residues. The germline V gene has CDR1 SEHNR and CDR2 FQNEAQ (reference sequence). The CDR3 DNA reads TGTGCCAGCAGCTCACAGGGTTTACCCCAGCATTTT. It is translated as CASSSQGLPQHF.

The gene calls are TRBV28 and TRBJ1-5; no firm D call. Germline V CDR1 and CDR2: MDHEN, SYDVKM. The CDR3 has 17 residues. V lost 4 bases to trimming and J lost 0 bases, with 16 bases between them. CDR3 nucleotide sequence: TGTGCCAGCAGTTCGCACACCACAGAATATAGCAATCAGCCCCAGCATTTT. Translating gives CASSSHTTEYSNQPQHF.

The chain combines TRBV6-5 with TRBJ1-1; D gene uncertain. V lost 0 bases to trimming and J lost 4 bases, with 12 bases between them. CDR3 size: 15 residues. The V gene's germline CDR1 is MNHEY and CDR2 SVGAGI. The CDR3 DNA sequence: TGTGCCAGCAGTTACTCGGGTAGGGCATTCACTGAAGCTTTCTTT. Translated: CASSYSGRAFTEAFF.

The CDR3, as DNA: TGTGCCAGCAGTTACTCGGCAGGCAATCAGCCCCAGCATTTT. Amino acid sequence: CASSYSAGNQPQHF. The chain has TRBV6-2 or TRBV6-3 and TRBJ1-5; D is unresolved. The CDR3 consists of 14 residues. With 0 bases removed from V and 2 bases from J, the gap between germline ends came to 5 bases. Germline CDR1 is MNHEY and CDR2 is SVGEGT.

This rearrangement joins TRBV12-3 or TRBV12-4 to TRBJ2-7; D call uncertain. The V end lost 6 bases, the J end lost 5 bases, and 14 bases lay between the germline ends. The CDR3 is 13 residues long. CDR3 coding DNA: TGTGCCAGCAGGTATGGGAACTACGACGAGCAGTACTTC. Its translation is CASRYGNYDEQYF.

This clone appeared once. This chain uses TRBV15 with TRBJ2-1, with TRBD2 matching 8 bases. The V and J ends lost 0 bases and 4 bases, in that order; junction bases with no gene match: 14. CDR1 is LNHNV and CDR2 is YYDKDF in the germline V gene (reference sequence). The length of the CDR3 is 19 residues. In nucleotides, the CDR3 is TGTGCCACCAGCAGAGATATAGGGAGCGGGAGACATATTTACAATGAGCAGTTCTTC. It yields the protein CATSRDIGSGRHIYNEQFF.

The chain combines TRBV27 with TRBJ2-7; tentative D call: TRBD1 (6 bases). Trimming removed 2 bases from V and 5 bases from J, with 13 bases in between. The CDR3 is 14 residues long. Germline CDR1 MNHEY, CDR2 SMNVEV (reference sequence). CDR3 protein: CASSLGARGNEQYF. In nucleotides, the CDR3 is TGTGCCAGCAGTTTAGGGGCCAGGGGTAACGAGCAGTACTTC.

The V gene is TRBV10-3, the J gene TRBJ1-1, with no clear D. Germline V gene sequence: CDR1 ENHRY, CDR2 SYGVKD. The ends were cut back, 3 bases at V and 0 bases at J, with 5 bases in the middle. The CDR3 sequence is 13 residues long. This chain's CDR3 is CAISEQMNTEAFF. The CDR3 region has the DNA TGTGCCATCAGTGAACAGATGAACACTGAAGCTTTCTTT.

A word on this clone: One end of the junction fails to match germline, which may point to a read error. The J gene is TRBJ2-7, the V gene TRBV6-5, with TRBD1 matching 8 bases. The CDR3 length is 14 residues. Germline V gene data show CDR1 as MNHEY and CDR2 as SVGAGI. CDR3 in DNA: TGTGCCAGCCCGGACCGGACAGGGTCCTCCGAGCAGTACTTC. This encodes CASPDRTGSSEQYF.

The genes are TRBV6-5 and TRBJ2-7, with TRBD2 matching over 9 bases. Losses at the gene ends were 6 bases for V and 3 bases for J; bases not matched to a gene: 9. This CDR3 has 15 amino acids. Germline loops: CDR1 MNHEY, CDR2 SVGAGI. The CDR3 DNA sequence: TGTGCCAGCAGCCGGGGGCGGGAGGGCGTCTACGAGCAGTACTTC. It translates to CASSRGREGVYEQYF.

This clone was seen once. V gene TRBV19 combines with J gene TRBJ1-2; possibly TRBD1 for D (6 bases). CDR1 is LNHDA, CDR2 SQIVND, per germline (reference sequence). The CDR3 has 13 amino acids. V dropped 7 bases and J dropped 4 bases, with 13 bases sitting between them. The CDR3 spells CASTLGTLYGYTF. In nucleotides, the CDR3 is TGTGCCAGTACCCTAGGGACACTCTATGGCTACACCTTC.

This chain uses TRBV28 with TRBJ2-7; no firm D call. CDR1 and CDR2 from the germline V gene are MDHEN and SYDVKM. The CDR3 runs to 11 residues. Trimming left V 7 bases short and J 6 bases short, with 10 bases between. The CDR3 sequence is CASIGRLEQYF. The CDR3 nucleotides are TGTGCCAGCATCGGACGGCTCGAGCAGTACTTC.

The chain uses TRBV5-8 and TRBJ2-2; D gene ambiguous. The CDR3 extends over 14 amino acids. Trimming left V 0 bases short and J 4 bases short, with 7 bases between. The germline CDR1 and CDR2 sequences are SGHTS and YDEGEE. CDR3 protein: CASSLAGLTGELFF. The CDR3 nucleotides read TGTGCCAGCAGCTTGGCCGGCCTCACCGGGGAGCTGTTTTTT.

V is TRBV23-1 and J is TRBJ2-7; D is unclear. TRBV23-1 is placed among ORFs of uncertain function. Trimming cost V 4 bases and J 0 bases, with 13 bases left between them. The CDR3 extends over 15 amino acids. The CDR3 DNA sequence: TGCGCCAGCAGTCCAATTTTCGTCAGCTCCTACGAGCAGTACTTC. Protein: CASSPIFVSSYEQYF.

CDR3 sequence (DNA): TGTGCCAGCAGCTTAGCGGGGGGTCTGAACACTGAAGCTTTCTTT. Protein sequence: CASSLAGGLNTEAFF. The chain carries TRBV7-9 and TRBJ1-1, with D possibly being TRBD1 (5 bases). Germline V gives CDR1 SEHNR, CDR2 FQNEAQ (reference sequence). Trimming cost V 0 bases and J 0 bases, with 8 bases left between them. This CDR3 region has 15 residues.

The chain combines TRBV5-1 with TRBJ2-2; D possibly corresponds to TRBD1 (5 bases). The ends were cut back, 4 bases at V and 4 bases at J, with 17 bases in the middle. CDR3 size: 16 residues. The germline CDR1 and CDR2 sequences are SGHRS and YFSETQ. This chain's CDR3 is CASSPNADRPTGELFF. CDR3 coding DNA: TGCGCCAGCAGCCCAAATGCCGACAGACCCACCGGGGAGCTGTTTTTT. Using reference TRBV5-1 and TRBJ2-2 for the parts outside the CDR3, the full variable domain is KAGVTQTPRYLIKTRGQQVTLSCSPISGHRSVSWYQQTPGQGLQFLFEYFSETQRNKGNFPGRFSGRQFSNSRSEMNVSTLELGDSALYLCASSPNADRPTGELFFGEGSRLTVL.

The rearrangement links TRBV14 to TRBJ2-3, with 7 nucleotides matching TRBD1. After removal of 1 base from V and 1 base from J, the junction contained 8 bases not matched to a gene. Germline V CDR1 and CDR2: SGHDN, FVKESK. The CDR3 runs 17 residues. CDR3 protein: CASSQAYRGPGTDTQYF. The CDR3 DNA follows: TGTGCCAGCAGCCAAGCTTACAGGGGTCCTGGCACAGATACGCAGTATTTT.

The sample holds a few counts of this clone. The chain couples TRBV24-1 to TRBJ1-2; possibly TRBD1 for D (5 bases). This CDR3 is 12 amino acids long. V was cut by 3 bases and J by 4 bases, with 5 bases left in between. Germline CDR1 is KGHDR and CDR2 is SFDVKD. The CDR3 protein is CATSDDSYGYTF. CDR3 in DNA: TGTGCCACCAGTGATGACAGCTATGGCTACACCTTC.

The chain uses TRBV6-4 and TRBJ2-1, with 9 bases lining up with TRBD2. CDR1 and CDR2 (germline): MRHNA, SNTAGT. Germline trimming cut 4 bases from V and 2 bases from J; bases unmatched to any gene: 6. The CDR3 spans 16 residues. The CDR3 protein is CASSVTSGFPYNEQFF. CDR3 bases: TGTGCCAGCAGTGTTACTAGCGGGTTTCCCTACAATGAGCAGTTCTTC.

The V and J genes are TRBV19 and TRBJ1-6, with a weak D call TRBD1 (5 bases). This CDR3 is 13 amino acids long. Germline loops: CDR1 LNHDA, CDR2 SQIVND (reference sequence). V lost 5 bases to trimming and J lost 4 bases, with 6 bases between them. CDR3 sequence reads: CASSDRYNSPLHF. In DNA form, the CDR3 reads TGTGCCAGTAGTGACAGATATAATTCACCCCTCCACTTT.

The J gene is TRBJ1-2, the V gene TRBV27, with D perhaps TRBD1 (6 bases). V was trimmed by 5 bases and J by 1 base, leaving 17 bases between them. This CDR3 has 16 amino acids. Germline values: CDR1 MNHEY, CDR2 SMNVEV (reference sequence). CDR3 nucleotide sequence: TGTGCCAGCAGTACAGGACAGAGCAAGTATAACTATGGCTACACCTTC. Its protein is CASSTGQSKYNYGYTF.

CDR3 sequence reads: CSVVPVMYEQYF. The CDR3 nucleotides read TGCAGCGTTGTCCCTGTCATGTACGAGCAGTACTTC. The V call is TRBV29-1, the J call TRBJ2-7; D gene unclear. V gave up 4 bases and J gave up 4 bases, with 11 bases separating them. The CDR3 totals 12 residues. Looked up from germline, CDR1 is SQVTM and CDR2 is ANQGSEA.

CDR3 DNA: TGTGCCAGCAGCTTGTCAGTAAATGAGCAGTTCTTC. Translation gives CASSLSVNEQFF. The chain uses TRBV5-4 and TRBJ2-1, with no clear D. V was trimmed by 1 base and J by 7 bases, leaving 6 bases between them. The CDR3 loop spans 12 amino acids. Germline CDR1 and CDR2: SGHNT and YYREEE (reference sequence).

The table lists this clone with a few counts. The chain combines TRBV19 with TRBJ1-2; no firm D call. This CDR3 has 15 residues. V was pared by 0 bases and J by 4 bases, with 12 bases between. CDR1 is LNHDA and CDR2 is SQIVND in the germline V gene (reference sequence). CDR3 sequence reads: CASSIDPRTFYGYTF. CDR3 nucleotide sequence: TGTGCCAGTAGTATAGATCCAAGGACCTTCTATGGCTACACCTTC.

This chain joins TRBV18 and TRBJ1-4; 9 nucleotides match TRBD1. From germline, CDR1 is KGHSH and CDR2 LQKENI. The CDR3 runs to 15 residues. V lost 4 bases and J lost 7; bases outside the gene matches: 7. The CDR3 reads CASSLGTGLSEKLFF. In DNA form, the CDR3 reads TGTGCCAGCTCACTCGGGACAGGGTTGTCTGAAAAACTGTTTTTT.

The CDR3 nucleotides read TGTGCCACTAAAGGGGGTGTGGGGAACACTGAAGCTTTCTTT. Protein sequence: CATKGGVGNTEAFF. The chain recombines TRBV6-4 with TRBJ1-1; tentative D call: TRBD1 (6 bases). Trimming removed 10 bases at V and 1 base at J, with 16 bases between. This CDR3 spans 14 amino acids. In germline, CDR1 is MRHNA, CDR2 SNTAGT.